This T cell receptor (beta chain) was recovered during a study of cytomegalovirus exposure and HLA in healthy donors (dated by TCRdb to about 2017). A note on the overall study: An earlier analysis of fewer than 750 of the donors reported 276 Gb of sequence data and 117 million unique TCR beta sequences obtained from about 200 million T cells. An early release covering 500 to 750 HLA-typed donors comprised roughly 300 gigabases of sequencing data and tens of millions of unique TCR sequences. Among the roughly 390 genotyped donors, about 85% belonged to the genetic ancestry cluster associated with self-reported Caucasian donors. The study was designed to test whether signatures of past pathogen exposure could be identified by cataloging public T cell receptors. The study used immunosequencing to profile the T cell repertoires of hundreds of subjects and linked those repertoires to cytomegalovirus serostatus. Along with the roughly 700-subject first cohort, a separate validation cohort of over a hundred different subjects was used. To predict cytomegalovirus infection status, the study combined high-throughput TCR immunosequencing, statistical association of individual TCRs with disease status, and machine learning. A later analysis re-examined previously published TCR beta repertoires from roughly 720 donors and added high-resolution HLA genotyping to investigate patterns of TCR occurrence. In the later analysis, no new phenotypic data were used to find candidate immune exposures; instead, reliance was placed on TCR beta sequences and their occurrence across donors. An earlier analysis of approximately 500 of the donors applied high-throughput TCR beta sequencing to assess whether each TCR beta V gene segment acted as functional or pseudogenic. Donor age, sex, ethnicity and CMV serostatus were compiled together with the repertoire data. A later genetic analysis used genome-wide SNP genotypes for about 65% of the roughly 700 donors, treating that subset as a discovery cohort. All discovery cohort repertoires had been generated on a single sequencing platform. HLA typing included class I and class II loci at four-digit resolution. Typing coverage varied by locus: roughly 629-640 donors for A, B, C, DRB1 and DQB1; approximately 520 for DQA1; around 570 for DPA1; 450 to 480 for DPB1. Several DR-DQ haplotypes were handled as single units for association and clustering, since linkage in the cohort was strong. Across around 400 genotyped donors of the cohort, an average of roughly 250,000 unique TCR beta nucleotide sequences per donor were sequenced, and about a sixth of those sequences were non-productive.

The CDR3 starts with the cysteine, ends with the phenylalanine, and has 14 residues. Only the CDR3 DNA stays, 42 bases, in frame from base 1. The germline V gene gives CDR1 as SGHTS and CDR2 as YDEGEE. V drops 4 bases and J drops 4 bases, leaving 15 bases in between. Notes on this clone: What antigen it recognizes has not been identified. Per-base quality was not reported, and no clone a single base away is much larger than it.

Libraries came from the immunoSEQ multiplex PCR assay. The multiplex PCR relied on a mix of 60 forward primers for TCR Vbeta segments and 13 reverse primers for TCR Jbeta segments. The CDR3 region of rearranged TCR beta genes was amplified from genomic DNA with a multiplex PCR assay. Amplified TCR beta libraries were sequenced as 87-base-pair reads on the Illumina HiSeq System. In the authors' own workflow: A later analysis counted some 80 million unique TCR beta chains across the 500 to 850 repertoires, and approximately 11 million of these chains were shared by at least two donors. A nearest-neighbor algorithm error-corrected the raw reads and collapsed the reads into unique sequences, merging closely related sequences to remove PCR and sequencing errors. CDR3 sequences were aligned to IMGT reference sequences to assign V, D and J gene segments. For a sequence to be retained, a match of at least six nucleotides to both a V gene segment and a J gene segment was required. A rearrangement counted as productive if the CDR3 had no stop codons and remained in frame with V and J, and every other rearrangement counted as non-productive. Following IMGT convention, CDR3 was defined as the stretch from the second conserved V-encoded cysteine to the conserved J-encoded phenylalanine. The earlier analysis of around 640 of the donors excluded sequences that lacked an unambiguous match to a single V gene segment. In an earlier analysis of approximately 500 of the donors, a V segment was called functional when productive rearrangements were above 56.7%, and segregating when the standard deviation between donors exceeded 5%. To diagnose cytomegalovirus status from the catalog of TCR beta chain sequences, a statistical classification framework was built. In a later analysis, TCR nucleotide sequences were compared against IMGT/GENE-DB human TR gene sequences so that V and J genes could be assigned. Using the TCRdist pipeline, a later analysis assigned CDR3 sequences along with most-parsimonious VDJ recombination scenarios. In a later analysis, each TCR beta chain was defined by its CDR3 amino acid sequence together with its V-gene family, and reads without a unique V-gene family were excluded. A later analysis removed nearly 600 highly shared, low-generation-probability nucleotide sequences to deal with suspected cross-contamination and a sequencing artifact. A later analysis calculated a clonal expansion index for each public chain from normalized within-repertoire ranks of inferred template counts. In a later analysis, generation probabilities were computed using a VDJ recombination model fitted to out-of-frame rearrangements, and the results were checked against IGoR. A later analysis scored TCR-TCR, TCR-HLA and TCR-CMV co-occurrence with hypergeometric tests, applying a repertoire-size bias correction to TCR pairs. A later analysis estimated false discovery rates by permuting HLA or CMV assignments 20 times. In a later analysis, co-occurring TCRs were grouped using DBSCAN, with TCRdist sequence similarity added in when clustering inside HLA-allele-positive subsets. Co-occurrence clustering excluded repertoires with fewer than 30,000 or more than 120,000 public chains, plus five with anomalous nucleotide sharing. Imported from immuneACCESS, the table was reduced by TCRdb to in-frame sequences with V and J called. These copies leave out some clones; in studies compared against another copy, an unresolved V gene accounts for under half, and the cause of the remainder is not known. V, J and clone size derive from that table, while D and trimming were established from the DNA sequence. The sample table records hundreds of thousands of clones; nearly 80% of these occur just once. Approximately 1.8% of the sample lies in the top ten.

The cohort comprised under 700 healthy bone marrow donors. At the time of sampling, all cohort members were nominally healthy, though unrecorded immune exposures were likely present. The donor was CMV seronegative and was included in the group of over 300 seronegative cohort members. A peripheral blood sample was collected from each donor, and TCR beta sequencing was performed on peripheral blood mononuclear cells. The Qiagen DNeasy Blood Extraction Kit was used to extract genomic DNA from the blood cell samples. The investigation overall reported the following: Assigning TCR associations to individual alleles was difficult when HLA alleles, especially DR and DQ, strongly co-occurred. In vitro tests confirmed that three of the cytomegalovirus-associated TCR beta chains recognize cytomegalovirus antigens. In a later analysis, HLA-associated TCR beta chains were found to be more clonally expanded and to have lower generation probabilities than equally common non-associated chains. A further reported finding was that TCR beta sequences accurately predicted the HLA-A and HLA-B alleles for most subjects in the first cohort. Some IMGT-functional V segments, including TRBV6-2 and TRBV6-3, could not be distinguished by the 87-base-pair reads and were therefore excluded. The study gave a list of some 150 TCR beta chains associated with cytomegalovirus. In this cohort, only TCR beta chains were sequenced, and detectable features were limited by the absence of alpha or paired-chain data. In a later genetic analysis, a missense DCLRE1C variant was associated with V-gene and J-gene trimming of TCR beta chains, and the association was replicated in an independent cohort. In an earlier analysis of approximately 600 of the donors, most TCR beta V segments were observed in productive rearrangements about 87% or about 30% of the time, broadly matching IMGT annotations. For the cohort, immune exposure information was limited to CMV serostatus. The classifier was reported to diagnose cytomegalovirus status with high specificity and sensitivity in both the original cohort and the validation cohort. In a later analysis, several top co-occurrence clusters were reported to appear linked to parvovirus B19, influenza, CMV and Epstein-Barr virus. According to a later genetic analysis, donors in an Asian-associated ancestry cluster had fewer N-insertions in productive TCRs than the approximately 690-donor mean. A group of highly shared sequence variants was considered likely to be a technical artifact of the sequencing pipeline. At a false discovery rate of 0.05, a later analysis linked 16,951 TCR beta sequences to specific HLA alleles. Linkage disequilibrium might explain the correlated functional status among segregating V segments, but an unknown experimental factor could not be ruled out. It was suggested by the authors that the approach could potentially be generalized to other disease states and immunological phenotypes. Roughly uniform sequencing depth across donors was assumed in presence/absence analyses, although this assumption may not hold. Because HLA typing was missing for some donors at each locus, association tests included only the typed subset. According to a later analysis, TCR association rates differed among HLA loci, with DRB1 alleles showing the most associated TCRs and HLA-C alleles showing the fewest. Because counts were too low, about 15 rarely observed V segments, including chromosome 9 orphons, were left out of the earlier analysis of some 600 of the donors. In a later analysis, most CMV-associated TCR beta chains were found to appear HLA-restricted, with HLA associations seemingly driven largely by CMV exposure. Across donors, most TCR sequences were observed very rarely, whereas some public TCRs were present in many individuals.

The chain employs TRBV5-8 and TRBJ2-7; a tentative D call is TRBD1 (6 bases match). Sequenced: PBMCs. This clonotype originated in a male donor in good health and CMV-seronegative. The nucleotide sequence is TGTGCCAGCAGCACCGGGACATTGATGTACGAGCAGTACTTC. This is translated as CASSTGTLMYEQYF.